A selection of T cell receptor beta chains follows, all from one sample in a study of PD-L1 blockade in urothelial cancer. Produced via immunoSEQ multiplex PCR; TCRdb's table is partial and in-frame only. Of about 50,000 clones in the sample, 79% are singletons; the top ten hold less than 11%. This sample comprised PBMCs, obtained around atezolizumab (anti-PD-L1) treatment. These receptors all come from a man between 65 and 85 years old with urothelial cancer. The CDR3 runs from the conserved cysteine through the conserved F or W. D genes are given only for firm matches. Clone size is stated in some rows and not others, as once, few, many or a class when expanded.

cdr3_length: 15
clone_size: NA
v_call: TRBV19
j_call: TRBJ2-3
d_call: NA
cdr3_aa: CASSPVSGRGDTQYF
cdr3_nt: TGTGCCAGTAGTCCCGTTAGCGGTAGAGGGGATACGCAGTATTTT

cdr3_length: 15
clone_size: few
v_call: TRBV2
j_call: TRBJ2-2
d_call: NA
cdr3_aa: CASSEGRFYTGELFF
cdr3_nt: TGTGCCAGCAGTGAGGGGCGATTCTACACCGGGGAGCTGTTTTTT

cdr3_length: 16
clone_size: NA
v_call: TRBV19
j_call: TRBJ2-5
d_call: TRBD2
cdr3_aa: CASSIGLASVQETQYF
cdr3_nt: TGTGCCAGTAGTATAGGACTAGCGAGCGTACAAGAGACCCAGTACTTC

cdr3_length: 15
clone_size: once
v_call: TRBV4-1
j_call: TRBJ2-7
d_call: NA
cdr3_aa: CASSQGTAGDYEQYF
cdr3_nt: TGCGCCAGCAGCCAGGGGACAGCGGGAGACTACGAGCAGTACTTC

cdr3_length: 15
clone_size: NA
v_call: TRBV5-4
j_call: TRBJ1-4
d_call: TRBD1
cdr3_aa: CASSDRTGIGEKLFF
cdr3_nt: TGTGCCAGCAGCGACCGGACAGGGATCGGCGAAAAACTGTTTTTT

cdr3_length: 16
clone_size: NA
v_call: TRBV19
j_call: TRBJ1-4
d_call: TRBD1
cdr3_aa: CASSPRQGGGSEKLFF
cdr3_nt: TGTGCCAGTAGTCCGCGACAGGGAGGAGGGAGTGAAAAACTGTTTTTT

cdr3_length: 13
clone_size: NA
v_call: TRBV5-4
j_call: TRBJ2-2
d_call: NA
cdr3_aa: CASSLLLTGELFF
cdr3_nt: TGTGCCAGCAGTCTCCTACTAACCGGGGAGCTGTTTTTT

cdr3_length: 15
clone_size: NA
v_call: TRBV7-7
j_call: TRBJ2-1
d_call: TRBD2
cdr3_aa: CASSLGTSGSTEQFF
cdr3_nt: TGTGCTAGCAGCCTTGGGACTAGCGGGAGCACTGAGCAGTTCTTC

cdr3_length: 15
clone_size: NA
v_call: TRBV13
j_call: TRBJ2-3
d_call: NA
cdr3_aa: CASSLAPRGTDTQYF
cdr3_nt: TGTGCCAGCAGCTTAGCGCCTCGCGGCACAGATACGCAGTATTTT

cdr3_length: 16
clone_size: NA
v_call: TRBV28
j_call: TRBJ2-7
d_call: TRBD1
cdr3_aa: CASTAGRGQGAKEQYF
cdr3_nt: TGTGCCAGCACCGCGGGGCGAGGACAGGGGGCGAAAGAGCAGTACTTC

cdr3_length: 13
clone_size: NA
v_call: TRBV5-1
j_call: TRBJ1-2
d_call: NA
cdr3_aa: CASSLGEGYGYTF
cdr3_nt: TGCGCCAGCAGCTTGGGGGAGGGCTATGGCTACACCTTC

cdr3_length: 14
clone_size: NA
v_call: TRBV28
j_call: TRBJ2-2
d_call: TRBD2
cdr3_aa: CASSGGGVAGELFF
cdr3_nt: TGTGCCAGCAGTGGGGGGGGTGTGGCCGGGGAGCTGTTTTTT

cdr3_length: 14
clone_size: NA
v_call: TRBV2
j_call: TRBJ1-5
d_call: TRBD1
cdr3_aa: CASRGTGYNQPQHF
cdr3_nt: TGTGCCAGCAGGGGGACAGGTTACAATCAGCCCCAGCATTTT

cdr3_length: 14
clone_size: NA
v_call: TRBV18
j_call: TRBJ1-4
d_call: NA
cdr3_aa: CASSPGPREEKLFF
cdr3_nt: TGTGCCAGCTCACCCGGGCCTCGGGAGGAAAAACTGTTTTTT

cdr3_length: 12
clone_size: NA
v_call: TRBV12-5
j_call: TRBJ1-1
d_call: NA
cdr3_aa: CASGLSAGAAFF
cdr3_nt: TGTGCTAGTGGTTTGTCCGCAGGGGCGGCTTTCTTT

cdr3_length: 15
clone_size: NA
v_call: TRBV2
j_call: TRBJ1-4
d_call: NA
cdr3_aa: CASSNEGRFNEKLFF
cdr3_nt: TGTGCCAGCAGTAATGAGGGCAGGTTTAATGAAAAACTGTTTTTT

cdr3_length: 20
clone_size: NA
v_call: TRBV10-3
j_call: TRBJ2-1
d_call: TRBD2
cdr3_aa: CAISESTRASSGRAWNEQFF
cdr3_nt: TGTGCCATCAGTGAGTCGACGAGGGCTAGTAGCGGGAGGGCCTGGAATGAGCAGTTCTTC

cdr3_length: 15
clone_size: NA
v_call: TRBV5-1
j_call: TRBJ1-1
d_call: TRBD1
cdr3_aa: CASSLTGGLNTEAFF
cdr3_nt: TGCGCCAGCAGCCTCACAGGGGGTCTGAACACTGAAGCTTTCTTT

cdr3_length: 15
clone_size: NA
v_call: TRBV27
j_call: TRBJ1-1
d_call: TRBD1
cdr3_aa: CASRIQGAGNTEAFF
cdr3_nt: TGTGCCAGCAGGATACAGGGGGCGGGCAACACTGAAGCTTTCTTT

cdr3_length: 12
clone_size: few
v_call: TRBV2
j_call: TRBJ2-7
d_call: NA
cdr3_aa: CASSRTIYEQYF
cdr3_nt: TGTGCCAGCAGTCGGACAATCTACGAGCAGTACTTC

cdr3_length: 13
clone_size: once
v_call: TRBV11-1
j_call: TRBJ1-2
d_call: NA
cdr3_aa: CASSLGAGAGYTF
cdr3_nt: TGTGCCAGCAGCTTAGGGGCAGGCGCCGGCTACACCTTC

cdr3_length: 16
clone_size: NA
v_call: TRBV5-1
j_call: TRBJ1-1
d_call: TRBD1
cdr3_aa: CASSLGDRFGNTEAFF
cdr3_nt: TGCGCCAGCAGCTTGGGGGACAGATTTGGGAACACTGAAGCTTTCTTT